This T cell receptor (beta chain) derives from a study of cytomegalovirus exposure and HLA in healthy donors. This PCR relied on a set of 60 Vbeta primers and 13 Jbeta primers. The repertoire was sequenced with immunoSEQ multiplex PCR; TCRdb's copy has only in-frame clones and lacks some. Found here are tens of thousands of clones, around three fifths of them singletons; the top ten hold 3% to 4%. CDR3 length equals 15 residues. Germline V gives CDR1 SEHNR, CDR2 FQNEAQ (reference sequence). Sequencing was carried out using PBMCs. This chain joins TRBV7-9 and TRBJ2-5; 12 bases are shared with TRBD2. The DNA end is a closer match to TRBJ2-7, so the J assignment may be wrong. This receptor was taken from a man younger than 40 in good health and CMV-seronegative. Here the CDR3 DNA reads TGTGCCAGCAGCGACGGGACTAGCGGGCTGTACGAGCAGTACTTC. This gives the protein CASSDGTSGLYEQYF.